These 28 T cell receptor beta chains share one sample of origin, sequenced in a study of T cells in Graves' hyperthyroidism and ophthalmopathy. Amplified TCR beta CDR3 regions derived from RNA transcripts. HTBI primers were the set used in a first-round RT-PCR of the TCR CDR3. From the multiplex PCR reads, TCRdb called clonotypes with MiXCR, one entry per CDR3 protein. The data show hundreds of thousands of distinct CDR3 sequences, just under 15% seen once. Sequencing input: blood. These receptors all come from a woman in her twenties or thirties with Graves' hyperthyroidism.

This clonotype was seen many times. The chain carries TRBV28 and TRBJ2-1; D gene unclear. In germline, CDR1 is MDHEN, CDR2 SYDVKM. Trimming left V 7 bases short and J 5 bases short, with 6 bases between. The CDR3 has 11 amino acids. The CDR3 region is CASTNHNEQFF. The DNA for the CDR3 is TGTGCCAGCACCAACCACAATGAGCAGTTCTTC.

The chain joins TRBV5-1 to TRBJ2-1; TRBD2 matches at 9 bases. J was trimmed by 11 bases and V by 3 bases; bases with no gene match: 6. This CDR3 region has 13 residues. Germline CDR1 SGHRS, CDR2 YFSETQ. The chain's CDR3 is CASSSTSGPQQFF. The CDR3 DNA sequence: TGCGCCAGCAGCTCAACTAGCGGGCCCCAGCAGTTCTTC.

The CDR3 sequence is CASSPTRGNTGELFF. The DNA of the CDR3 is TGTGCCAGCAGTCCCACCAGGGGGAACACCGGGGAGCTGTTTTTT. This chain links TRBV6-1 with TRBJ2-2; D might be TRBD1 (6 bases). The V end lost 5 bases, the J end lost 1 base, and 11 bases lay between the germline ends. Germline-derived CDR1 and CDR2 are MNHNS and SASEGT. The CDR3 is made up of 15 amino acids.

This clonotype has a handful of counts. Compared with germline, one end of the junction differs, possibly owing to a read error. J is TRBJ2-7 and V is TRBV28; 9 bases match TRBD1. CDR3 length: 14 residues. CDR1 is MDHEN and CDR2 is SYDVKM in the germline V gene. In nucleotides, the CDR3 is TGTGCCAGCACCTCCGGGACAGGGCGCTACGAGCAGCACTTC. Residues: CASTSGTGRYEQHF.

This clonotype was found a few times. The DNA of the CDR3 is TGTGCCAGCAGTTTCGAGACAGAGGGCTACGAGCAGTACTTC. Translated, it gives CASSFETEGYEQYF. V usage is TRBV27 and J usage is TRBJ2-7; D is possibly TRBD1 or TRBD2 (5 bases each). V shed 3 bases and J shed 3 bases, with 12 bases lying between them. Germline V gene data show CDR1 as MNHEY and CDR2 as SMNVEV (reference sequence). The CDR3 spans 14 residues.

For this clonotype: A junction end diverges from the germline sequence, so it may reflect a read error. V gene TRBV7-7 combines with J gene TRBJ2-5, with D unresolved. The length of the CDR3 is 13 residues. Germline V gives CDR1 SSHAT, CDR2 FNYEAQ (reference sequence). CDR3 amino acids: CASSFGVAETQYF. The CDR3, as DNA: TGTGCTAGCAGCTTCGGCGTAGCAGAGACCCAGTACTTC.

CDR3 sequence reads: CAISDPGNSNQPQHF. CDR3 nucleotides: TGTGCCATCAGTGACCCAGGTAATTCCAATCAGCCCCAGCATTTT. The gene calls are TRBV10-3 and TRBJ1-5; unclear D gene. The CDR3 loop spans 15 amino acids. From germline, CDR1 is ENHRY and CDR2 SYGVKD. Trimming removed 3 bases from V and 3 bases from J, with 12 bases in between.

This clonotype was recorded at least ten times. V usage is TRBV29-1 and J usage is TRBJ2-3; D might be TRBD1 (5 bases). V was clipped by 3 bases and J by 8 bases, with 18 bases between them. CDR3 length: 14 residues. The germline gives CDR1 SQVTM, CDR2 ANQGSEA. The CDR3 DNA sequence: TGCAGCGTTGATGGGGCCCAGCCTGGGGCTACGCAGTATTTT. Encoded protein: CSVDGAQPGATQYF.

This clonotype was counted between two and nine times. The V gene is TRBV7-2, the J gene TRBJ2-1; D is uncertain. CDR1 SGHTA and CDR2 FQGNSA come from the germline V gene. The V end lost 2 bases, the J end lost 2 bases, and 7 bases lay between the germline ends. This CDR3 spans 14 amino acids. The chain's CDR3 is CASSLLQTYNEQFF. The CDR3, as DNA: TGTGCCAGCAGCTTATTACAGACCTACAATGAGCAGTTCTTC. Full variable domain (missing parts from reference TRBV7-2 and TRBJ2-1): GAGVSQSPSNKVTEKGKDVELRCDPISGHTALYWYRQSLGQGLEFLIYFQGNSAPDKSGLPSDRFSAERTGGSVSTLTIQRTQQEDSAVYLCASSLLQTYNEQFFGPGTRLTVL.

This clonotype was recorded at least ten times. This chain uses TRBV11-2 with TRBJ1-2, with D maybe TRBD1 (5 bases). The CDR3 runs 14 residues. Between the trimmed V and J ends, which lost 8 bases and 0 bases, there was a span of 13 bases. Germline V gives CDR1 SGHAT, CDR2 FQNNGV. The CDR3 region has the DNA TGTGCCAGCGACAAGGGGACGTCTAACTATGGCTACACCTTC. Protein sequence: CASDKGTSNYGYTF.

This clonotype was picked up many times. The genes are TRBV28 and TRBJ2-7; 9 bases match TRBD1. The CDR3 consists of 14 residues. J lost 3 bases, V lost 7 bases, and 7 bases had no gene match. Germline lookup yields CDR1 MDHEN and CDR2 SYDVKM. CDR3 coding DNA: TGTGCCAGCACCTCCGGGACAGGGCGCTACGAGCAGTACTTC. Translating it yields CASTSGTGRYEQYF.

The CDR3 here is CASSGQGANSNQPQHF. CDR3 DNA sequence: TGTGCCAGCTCCGGACAGGGGGCAAACAGCAATCAGCCCCAGCATTTT. The chain uses TRBV18 and TRBJ1-5; 11 bases are a match to TRBD1. This CDR3 has 16 residues. Trimming took 6 bases from V and 1 from J; bases not matched to a gene: 5. Germline V CDR1 and CDR2: KGHSH, LQKENI.

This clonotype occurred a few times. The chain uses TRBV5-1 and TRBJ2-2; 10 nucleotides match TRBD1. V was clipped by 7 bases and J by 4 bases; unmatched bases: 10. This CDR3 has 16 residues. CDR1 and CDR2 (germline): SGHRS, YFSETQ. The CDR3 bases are TGCGCCAGCGGATTCCCCGGGACAGGGGTCACCGGGGAGCTGTTTTTT. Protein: CASGFPGTGVTGELFF.

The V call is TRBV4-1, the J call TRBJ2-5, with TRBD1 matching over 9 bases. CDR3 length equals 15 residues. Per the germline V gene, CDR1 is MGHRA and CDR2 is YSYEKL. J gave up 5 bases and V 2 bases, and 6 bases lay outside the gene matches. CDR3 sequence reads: CASSQPYRGLETQYF. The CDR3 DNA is TGCGCCAGCAGCCAACCTTACAGGGGGCTTGAGACCCAGTACTTC.

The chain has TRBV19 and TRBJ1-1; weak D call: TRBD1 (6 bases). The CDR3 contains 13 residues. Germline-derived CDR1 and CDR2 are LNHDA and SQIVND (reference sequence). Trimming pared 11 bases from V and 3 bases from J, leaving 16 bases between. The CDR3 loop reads CAVGPRGYTEAFF. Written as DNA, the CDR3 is TGTGCCGTCGGACCCAGGGGATACACTGAAGCTTTCTTT. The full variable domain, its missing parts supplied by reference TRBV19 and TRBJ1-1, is DGGITQSPKYLFRKEGQNVTLSCEQNLNHDAMYWYRQDPGQGLRLIYYSQIVNDFQKGDIAEGYSVSREKKESFPLTVTSAQKNPTAFYLCAVGPRGYTEAFFGQGTRLTVV.

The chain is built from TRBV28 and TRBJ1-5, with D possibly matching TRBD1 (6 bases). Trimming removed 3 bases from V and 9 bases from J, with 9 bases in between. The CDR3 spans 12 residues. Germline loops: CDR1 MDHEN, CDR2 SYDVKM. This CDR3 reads CASSFGGTPQHF. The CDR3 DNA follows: TGTGCCAGCAGTTTCGGGGGCACGCCCCAGCATTTT.

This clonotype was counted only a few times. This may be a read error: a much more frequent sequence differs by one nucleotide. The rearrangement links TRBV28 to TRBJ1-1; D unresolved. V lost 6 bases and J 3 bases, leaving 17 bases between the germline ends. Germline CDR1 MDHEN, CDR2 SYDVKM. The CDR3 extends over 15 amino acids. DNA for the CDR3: TGTGCCAGCAGCCAGACCCTAACGTGGGACACTGAAGCTTTCTTT. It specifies CASSQTLTWDTEAFF.

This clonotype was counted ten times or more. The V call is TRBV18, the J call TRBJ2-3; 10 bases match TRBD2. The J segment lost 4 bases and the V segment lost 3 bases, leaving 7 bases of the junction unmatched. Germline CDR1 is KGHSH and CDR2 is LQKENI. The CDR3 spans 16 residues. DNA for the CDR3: TGTGCCAGCTCACCGCCTAGCGGGAGATGGTCAGATACGCAGTATTTT. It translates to CASSPPSGRWSDTQYF.

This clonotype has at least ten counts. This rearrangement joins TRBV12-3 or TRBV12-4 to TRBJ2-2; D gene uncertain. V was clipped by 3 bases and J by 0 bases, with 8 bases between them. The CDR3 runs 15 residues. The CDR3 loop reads CASSLRLANTGELFF. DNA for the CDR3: TGTGCCAGCAGTTTGAGGCTAGCGAACACCGGGGAGCTGTTTTTT.

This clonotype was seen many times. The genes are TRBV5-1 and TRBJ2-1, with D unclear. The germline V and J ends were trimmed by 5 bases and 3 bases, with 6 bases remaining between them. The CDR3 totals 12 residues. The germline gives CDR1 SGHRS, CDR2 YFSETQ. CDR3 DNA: TGCGCCAGCAGGCAATACTACAATGAGCAGTTCTTC. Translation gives CASRQYYNEQFF.

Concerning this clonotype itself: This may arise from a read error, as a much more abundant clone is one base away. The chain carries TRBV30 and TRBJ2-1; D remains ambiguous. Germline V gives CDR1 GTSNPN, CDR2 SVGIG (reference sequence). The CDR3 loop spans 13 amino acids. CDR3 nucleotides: TGTGCCTGGAGTGATCCCCCAGCTGCTGAGCAGCTCTTC. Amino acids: CAWSDPPAAEQLF.

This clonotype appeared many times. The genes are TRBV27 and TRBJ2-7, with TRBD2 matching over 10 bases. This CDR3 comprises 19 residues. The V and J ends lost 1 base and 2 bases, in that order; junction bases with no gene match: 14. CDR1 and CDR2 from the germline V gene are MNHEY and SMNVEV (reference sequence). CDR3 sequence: CASSLLGKREGWRTYEQYF. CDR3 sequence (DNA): TGTGCCAGCAGTTTATTAGGGAAGCGGGAGGGATGGAGGACCTACGAGCAGTACTTC.

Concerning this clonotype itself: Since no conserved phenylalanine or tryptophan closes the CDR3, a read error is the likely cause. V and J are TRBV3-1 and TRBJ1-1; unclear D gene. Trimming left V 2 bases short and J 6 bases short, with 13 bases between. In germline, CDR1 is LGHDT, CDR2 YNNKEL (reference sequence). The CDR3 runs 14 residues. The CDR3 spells CASSQQTVNAEAFL. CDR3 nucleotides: TGTGCCAGCAGCCAACAGACGGTAAACGCTGAAGCTTTCCTT.

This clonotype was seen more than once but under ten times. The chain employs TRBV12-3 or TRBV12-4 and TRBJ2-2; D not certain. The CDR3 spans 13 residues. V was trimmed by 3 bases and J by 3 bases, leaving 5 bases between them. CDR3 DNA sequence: TGTGCCAGCAGTTTCTTCGACACCGGGGAGCTGTTTTTT. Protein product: CASSFFDTGELFF.

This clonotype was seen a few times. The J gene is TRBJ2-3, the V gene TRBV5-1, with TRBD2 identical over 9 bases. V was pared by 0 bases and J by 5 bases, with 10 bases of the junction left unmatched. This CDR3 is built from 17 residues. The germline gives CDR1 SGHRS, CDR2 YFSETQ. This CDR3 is CASSLAILGGGGDTQYF. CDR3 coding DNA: TGCGCCAGCAGCTTGGCCATACTAGGCGGGGGGGGAGATACGCAGTATTTT.

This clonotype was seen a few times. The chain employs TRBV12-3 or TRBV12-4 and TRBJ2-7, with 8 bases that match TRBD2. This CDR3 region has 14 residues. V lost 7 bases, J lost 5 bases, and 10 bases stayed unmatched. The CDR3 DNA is TGTGCCAGCACCAACCGGGAGGGGCGTCACGAGCAGTACTTC. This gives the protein CASTNREGRHEQYF.

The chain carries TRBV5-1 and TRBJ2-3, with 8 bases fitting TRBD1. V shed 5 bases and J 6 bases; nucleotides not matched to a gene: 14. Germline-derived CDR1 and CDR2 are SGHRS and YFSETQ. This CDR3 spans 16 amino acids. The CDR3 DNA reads TGCGCCAGCAGTCGCCAGGGGGCTGGGAGTGCGGATACGCAGTATTTT. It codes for CASSRQGAGSADTQYF.

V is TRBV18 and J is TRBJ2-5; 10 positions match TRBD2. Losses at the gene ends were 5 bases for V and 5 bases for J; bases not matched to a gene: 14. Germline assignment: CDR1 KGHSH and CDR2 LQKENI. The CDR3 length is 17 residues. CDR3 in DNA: TGTGCCAGCTCAGCTCTCCCTCTAGCGGGAGCTGAGGAGACCCAGTACTTC. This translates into CASSALPLAGAEETQYF.